The source of this TCR beta chain is a study of cytomegalovirus exposure and HLA in healthy donors. Study-wide background: In terms of ancestry, the Caucasian-associated cluster contained about four fifths of the 350 to 450 genotyped donors. Study-level results: Confirmation in vitro established that a few CMV-associated chains were specific for CMV antigens. Cytomegalovirus association was assigned to 150 to 200 TCR beta chains.

CDR3 size: 15 residues. Trimming shortened V by 0 bases and J by 3 bases, and 8 bases separated the two germline ends. Germline-derived CDR1 and CDR2 are WNHNN and SYGVQD (reference sequence). PCR amplification relied on 60 Vbeta primers (plus 13 Jbeta primers). Clones were sequenced by immunoSEQ multiplex PCR, and TCRdb holds only the in-frame ones, with some missing. Of over 150,000 clones in the sample, 65% to 80% were seen once. At the time of sampling, donors were nominally healthy, though unrecorded immune exposures were likely. This clone was counted a single time. Its antigen is unknown. This sequence joins TRBV10-1 and TRBJ1-4; possibly TRBD1 for D (5 bases). Source material: PBMCs. This clonotype was obtained from a woman aged 40-49 years in good health and CMV-seropositive. As DNA, the CDR3 is TGCGCCAGCAGTGAGTCCAGGGCGGCTAATGAAAAACTGTTTTTT. This gives the protein CASSESRAANEKLFF.